These 25 T cell receptor beta chains were sequenced from one sample in a study of vaccination effects on CD4 cells after COVID-19. Peptide-pool stimulation followed by sequencing identified expanded antigen-specific CD4+ clonotypes in the ViraFEST assay. Once cultured for 9 to 11 days, the cells underwent separation to obtain CD4+ T cells. Vaccine recipients, nucleocapsid antibody negative, had no prior SARS-CoV-2 infection. Profiling relied on immunoSEQ multiplex PCR, and the TCRdb table lists in-frame clones only, not all of them. The sample yields about 43,000 clones, around three quarters seen once. Which antigens these TCRs recognize remains unknown. This sample comprised CD4+ T cells from PBMCs cultured with SARS-CoV-2 spike peptides, obtained before COVID-19 vaccination. These receptors all come from a human donor who received a COVID-19 vaccine.

The chain combines TRBV7-8 with TRBJ1-2; D gene unclear. There are 16 residues in the CDR3. V lost 3 bases, J lost 4 bases, and 18 bases lay in between. Per the germline V gene, CDR1 is SGHVS and CDR2 is FQNEAQ. The CDR3: CASSLGYLDRFYGYTF. The DNA for the CDR3 is TGTGCCAGCAGCTTGGGATATTTAGACCGCTTCTATGGCTACACCTTC.

The chain uses TRBV3-1 (or the pseudogene TRBV3-2) and TRBJ1-1; 7 nucleotides line up with TRBD1. Germline CDR1 and CDR2: LGHDT and YNNKEL (reference sequence). There are 15 residues in the CDR3. Germline trimming cut 0 bases from V and 4 bases from J; bases unmatched to any gene: 5. The CDR3 nucleotides read TGTGCCAGCAGCCAAGATAGGGGGCTGGGCACTGAAGCTTTCTTT. Protein product: CASSQDRGLGTEAFF.

The chain is built from TRBV9 and TRBJ2-3; 8 positions match TRBD2. The CDR3 covers 17 residues. Germline lookup yields CDR1 SGDLS and CDR2 YYNGEE. The junction had 10 bases not matched to a gene; V was cut back by 4 bases and J by 0 bases. CDR3 region: CASSPSWTSTSTDTQYF. Here the CDR3 DNA reads TGTGCCAGCAGCCCTTCTTGGACTAGCACTAGCACAGATACGCAGTATTTT.

As to this clone: A read error may produce the germline difference seen at one junction end. J is TRBJ2-5 and V is TRBV18; the match to TRBD1 covers 7 bases. This CDR3 is 15 amino acids long. Per the germline V gene, CDR1 is KGHSH and CDR2 is LQKENI. The CDR3 DNA reads TGTGCCAGCTCGCCACAGGGGACCACTAGGGAGACCCAGTACTTC. This codes for CASSPQGTTRETQYF.

The V gene is TRBV7-2, the J gene TRBJ1-5; TRBD1 matches at 7 bases. From germline, CDR1 is SGHTA and CDR2 FQGNSA. With V trimmed by 5 bases and J by 2 bases, 6 bases remained unmatched. The CDR3 totals 15 residues. CDR3 region: CASSQGGMGNQPQHF. CDR3 nucleotides: TGTGCCAGCAGCCAGGGGGGTATGGGCAATCAGCCCCAGCATTTT.

This chain uses TRBV6-5 with TRBJ1-2, with TRBD1 as a possible D gene (6 bases). Between the trimmed V and J ends, which lost 7 bases and 1 base, there was a span of 10 bases. There are 13 residues in the CDR3. Germline V gene sequence: CDR1 MNHEY, CDR2 SVGAGI. The CDR3 DNA is TGTGCCAGCAACACAGGGTTTAACTATGGCTACACCTTC. It translates to CASNTGFNYGYTF.

The chain recombines TRBV7-2 with TRBJ2-7; the match to TRBD2 covers 12 bases. The germline gives CDR1 SGHTA, CDR2 FQGNSA. Unmatched junction bases numbered 4, after V lost 1 base and J lost 6 bases. The CDR3 runs 15 residues. CDR3: CASSLGLAGAVEQYV. As DNA, the CDR3 is TGTGCCAGCAGCTTAGGACTAGCGGGGGCGGTCGAGCAGTACGTC.

The rearrangement uses TRBV12-5 and TRBJ2-5; the match to TRBD2 covers 8 bases. The CDR3 is made up of 20 amino acids. V dropped 0 bases and J dropped 5; count of bases not matched to a gene: 20. Germline CDR1 LGHNT, CDR2 FRNRAP. CDR3 residues: CASGLVSILAGGNLHETQYF. The CDR3 region has the DNA TGTGCTAGTGGTTTGGTATCTATATTGGCGGGGGGAAACCTCCATGAGACCCAGTACTTC.

The genes are TRBV4-1 and TRBJ2-5; D possibly uses TRBD1 or TRBD2 (6 bases each). The CDR3 is 16 amino acids. V dropped 0 bases and J dropped 5 bases, with 16 bases sitting between them. From germline, CDR1 is MGHRA and CDR2 YSYEKL. CDR3 sequence (DNA): TGCGCCAGCAGCCAAGAGTCGGGGGCCCATAGGGAGACCCAGTACTTC. Translated: CASSQESGAHRETQYF.

The rearrangement links TRBV3-1 (or the pseudogene TRBV3-2) to TRBJ2-5; TRBD2 aligns across 11 bases. The junction had 13 bases not matched to a gene; V was cut back by 4 bases and J by 3 bases. The CDR3 has 18 residues. Germline lookup yields CDR1 LGHDT and CDR2 YNNKEL (reference sequence). CDR3 sequence (DNA): TGTGCCAGCAGCCTCATAGCGGGTAGCGGGGGGGCCGAAGAGACCCAGTACTTC. Its protein product is CASSLIAGSGGAEETQYF.

The chain recombines TRBV28 with TRBJ2-5; 11 bases map to TRBD2. J lost 1 base, V lost 4 bases, and 5 bases had no gene match. Germline loops: CDR1 MDHEN, CDR2 SYDVKM. The CDR3 contains 16 residues. CDR3 amino acids: CASSSPGTSGQETQYF. DNA of the CDR3: TGTGCCAGCAGTTCTCCTGGGACTAGCGGCCAAGAGACCCAGTACTTC.

In regard to this clone: Mismatch with germline at one junction end may stem from a read error. This chain joins TRBV6-2 or TRBV6-3 and TRBJ1-5, with 10 bases aligning to TRBD1. The germline CDR1 and CDR2 sequences are MNHEY and SVGEGT. The CDR3 is 15 residues long. Here the CDR3 reads CASGYGQGDVQPQHF. CDR3 DNA sequence: TGTGCCAGCGGTTATGGACAGGGGGACGTTCAGCCCCAGCATTTT.

The genes are TRBV6-5 and TRBJ2-1, with 10 bases lining up with TRBD1. Trimming at V came to 6 bases and at J to 9 bases, leaving 11 bases not matched to a gene. CDR1 MNHEY and CDR2 SVGAGI come from the germline V gene. This CDR3 is built from 15 residues. CDR3 nucleotides: TGTGCCAGCAGCCGGCTAGGGACAGGGGCTACTGAGCAGTTCTTC. Amino acids: CASSRLGTGATEQFF.

This clone turned up a few times. The rearrangement uses TRBV14 and TRBJ1-3; possible D gene TRBD1, 5 bases. Germline loops: CDR1 SGHDN, CDR2 FVKESK. This CDR3 has 15 amino acids. Deletions cut 5 bases from V and 1 base from J, with 12 bases between. The DNA of the CDR3 is TGTGCCAGCAGCGGGGCCCGAACTTCTGGAAACACCATATATTTT. This translates into CASSGARTSGNTIYF.

This chain joins TRBV24-1 and TRBJ2-5; possibly TRBD2 for D (7 bases). Germline loops: CDR1 KGHDR, CDR2 SFDVKD. Trimming pared 5 bases from V and 4 bases from J, leaving 13 bases between. CDR3 length: 14 amino acids. CDR3 sequence reads: CATSVGGGGETQYF. CDR3 coding DNA: TGTGCCACCAGTGTTGGGGGAGGGGGAGAGACCCAGTACTTC.

The chain carries TRBV29-1 and TRBJ2-5; maybe TRBD2 (6 bases). CDR1 and CDR2 from the germline V gene are SQVTM and ANQGSEA. V was shortened by 3 bases and J by 3 bases, with 8 bases between the two germline ends. This CDR3 has 12 residues. CDR3 sequence reads: CSVEEGEETQYF. In DNA form, the CDR3 reads TGCAGCGTTGAGGAGGGCGAAGAGACCCAGTACTTC.

The V gene is TRBV29-1, the J gene TRBJ2-3; D possibly corresponds to TRBD1 (5 bases). Germline V gene lookup returns CDR1 SQVTM and CDR2 ANQGSEA. The germline V and J ends were trimmed by 3 bases and 3 bases, with 13 bases remaining between them. The CDR3 is 14 amino acids. The CDR3 DNA follows: TGCAGCGTTGATTCAGGGCTACAGACAGATACGCAGTATTTT. Protein sequence: CSVDSGLQTDTQYF.

This chain uses TRBV14 with TRBJ1-1; D perhaps matches TRBD1 (5 bases). The ends were cut back, 3 bases at V and 2 bases at J, with 7 bases in the middle. CDR1 and CDR2 from the germline V gene are SGHDN and FVKESK. The CDR3 runs 13 residues. CDR3 bases: TGTGCCAGCAGCCACGACAGCAACACTGAAGCTTTCTTT. Amino acids: CASSHDSNTEAFF.

The rearrangement uses TRBV7-2 and TRBJ2-3; D not resolved. Germline V CDR1 and CDR2: SGHTA, FQGNSA. The CDR3 sequence is 14 residues long. Deletions cut 5 bases from V and 4 bases from J, with 13 bases between. CDR3 nucleotides: TGTGCCAGCAGCAAGGGTCCTGGGGCAGATACGCAGTATTTT. This translates into CASSKGPGADTQYF. Combining the CDR3 with reference TRBV7-2 and TRBJ2-3 gives the whole variable domain GAGVSQSPSNKVTEKGKDVELRCDPISGHTALYWYRQSLGQGLEFLIYFQGNSAPDKSGLPSDRFSAERTGGSVSTLTIQRTQQEDSAVYLCASSKGPGADTQYFGPGTRLTVL.

The rearrangement links TRBV5-1 to TRBJ2-2; 10 bases map to TRBD2. Germline V gene lookup returns CDR1 SGHRS and CDR2 YFSETQ. The V and J ends lost 4 bases and 7 bases, in that order; junction bases with no gene match: 7. The CDR3 loop spans 15 amino acids. For the CDR3, the DNA is TGCGCCAGCAGCAAAAGCGGGGGGGCCGTCGGGGAGCTGTTTTTT. Translation: CASSKSGGAVGELFF.

This clone was seen just once. The gene calls are TRBV5-3 and TRBJ2-7, with 8 bases identical to TRBD1. TRBV5-3 is designated an ORF whose function remains uncertain. V dropped 4 bases and J dropped 1; count of bases not matched to a gene: 4. The CDR3 is made up of 14 amino acids. CDR3 loop: CARSRRQGSYEQYV. The DNA of the CDR3 is TGTGCCAGAAGCCGACGACAGGGGTCCTACGAGCAGTACGTC.

The rearrangement uses TRBV5-1 and TRBJ2-2; D is uncertain. Germline-derived CDR1 and CDR2 are SGHRS and YFSETQ. The length of the CDR3 is 15 residues. With 2 bases removed from V and 2 bases from J, the gap between germline ends came to 10 bases. CDR3 protein: CASSFSAPNTGELFF. The CDR3, as DNA: TGCGCCAGCAGCTTTTCCGCACCAAACACCGGGGAGCTGTTTTTT.

This chain joins TRBV5-1 and TRBJ2-3; 9 bases map to TRBD2. V was clipped by 7 bases and J by 3 bases; unmatched bases: 9. Germline values: CDR1 SGHRS, CDR2 YFSETQ. The CDR3 sequence is 15 residues long. CDR3 sequence (DNA): TGCGCCAGCCAGCTCCTAGCGGGGCAAACAGATACGCAGTATTTT. Protein: CASQLLAGQTDTQYF.

The chain recombines TRBV15 with TRBJ2-4, with 8 bases that match TRBD1. The V gene end was trimmed by 5 bases and the J gene end by 3 bases; junction bases not matched to a gene: 9. Germline CDR1 is LNHNV and CDR2 is YYDKDF (reference sequence). CDR3 length equals 16 residues. The CDR3 region has the DNA TGTGCCACCAGCCAAGACAGGGGACAAGTCAAAAACATTCAGTACTTC. Amino acid sequence: CATSQDRGQVKNIQYF.

The chain has TRBV7-2 and TRBJ2-2; 12 positions match TRBD2. The germline CDR1 and CDR2 sequences are SGHTA and FQGNSA. V shed 6 bases, J shed 6 bases, and the junction held 5 bases outside the gene matches. This CDR3 has 15 residues. DNA of the CDR3: TGTGCCAGCAGAACCGGACTAGCGGGGTCCGGGGAGCTGTTTTTT. Translating gives CASRTGLAGSGELFF.